In its sample, the clone carrying this T cell receptor beta chain was seen a few times. The data belong to a study of early T cells in non-severe SARS-CoV-2 infection. Individual cDNA molecules were tagged with unique molecular identifiers, the study reported. TCRdb independently ran MiXCR on the 5' RACE reads; one entry per CDR3 protein. The repertoire holds 85,000 to 90,000 distinct CDR3 sequences, with around 15% as singletons. The sequence came from an adult who was a healthcare worker with PCR-confirmed SARS-CoV-2 infection or an uninfected control (not recorded which). Material: whole blood.

The CDR3: CSVQQGGETQYF. The CDR3 nucleotides read TGCAGTGTCCAACAGGGGGGAGAGACCCAGTACTTC. V usage is TRBV20-1 and J usage is TRBJ2-5, with TRBD1 matching over 8 bases. V gave up 7 bases and J gave up 4 bases; unmatched junction bases: 5. Per the germline V gene, CDR1 is DFQATT and CDR2 is SNEGSKA (reference sequence). The CDR3 runs to 12 residues.